This is a list of T cell receptor beta chains from one sample in a study of T-cell memory formation after mild COVID-19. TCRdb reprocessed the 5' RACE reads via MiXCR and lists one record per CDR3 protein. The data contain about 33,000 distinct CDR3 sequences, roughly 21% of them singletons. The sample consisted of PBMCs or a T cell subset sorted from them (not recorded which). These receptors all stem from an adult who had mild COVID-19 (a few samples of this study predate the infection). Cell type and time point are not known. CDR3s include the opening cysteine and the closing phenylalanine or tryptophan. D genes are given only for firm matches. Only part of the rows carry a size: once, few, many, or a class if the clone is expanded.

d_call: .; v_call: TRBV7-9; j_call: TRBJ2-5; clone_size: many; cdr3_nt: TGTGCCAGCAGCTTCAGTCAAGAGACCCAGTACTTC; cdr3_aa: CASSFSQETQYF
d_call: .; v_call: TRBV5-1; j_call: TRBJ2-2; clone_size: many; cdr3_nt: TGCGCCAGCAGCTTGTCGCGCCTAGCGAACACCGGGGAGCTGTTTTTT; cdr3_aa: CASSLSRLANTGELFF
d_call: .; v_call: TRBV5-1; j_call: TRBJ2-3; clone_size: .; cdr3_nt: TGCGCCAGCAGCTCGGACTGGATCCCAGATACGCAGTATTTT; cdr3_aa: CASSSDWIPDTQYF
d_call: TRBD2; v_call: TRBV12-3/TRBV12-4; j_call: TRBJ2-1; clone_size: many; cdr3_nt: TGTGCCAGCAGTATTAGCGGGAGCCCCTACAATGAGCAGTTCTTC; cdr3_aa: CASSISGSPYNEQFF
d_call: .; v_call: TRBV5-1; j_call: TRBJ2-3; clone_size: medium-sized; cdr3_nt: TGCGCCAGCAGCTTGGAAGATACGCAGTATTTT; cdr3_aa: CASSLEDTQYF
d_call: TRBD1; v_call: TRBV6-5; j_call: TRBJ1-1; clone_size: many; cdr3_nt: TGTGCCAGCAGTTACTCTTCCGGGACAGGGGTAGCTGAAGCTTTCTTT; cdr3_aa: CASSYSSGTGVAEAFF
d_call: .; v_call: TRBV29-1; j_call: TRBJ2-3; clone_size: .; cdr3_nt: TGCAGCGTTGAGGACGGGGGTCGCCCAGATACGCAGTATTTT; cdr3_aa: CSVEDGGRPDTQYF
d_call: TRBD1; v_call: TRBV7-8; j_call: TRBJ1-1; clone_size: few; cdr3_nt: TGTGCCAGCAGCTTAGCGGTACAGGGGCGGAACACTGAAGCTTTCTTT; cdr3_aa: CASSLAVQGRNTEAFF
d_call: .; v_call: TRBV12-3/TRBV12-4; j_call: TRBJ2-1; clone_size: many; cdr3_nt: TGTGCCAGCAGTTTAGGCGGTAGTTTACAGTTCTTC; cdr3_aa: CASSLGGSLQFF
d_call: .; v_call: TRBV9; j_call: TRBJ2-1; clone_size: many; cdr3_nt: TGTGCCAGCAGCGTAATGTCGGGGGGCACCTACAATGAGCAGTTCTTC; cdr3_aa: CASSVMSGGTYNEQFF
d_call: .; v_call: TRBV7-2; j_call: TRBJ2-7; clone_size: many; cdr3_nt: TGTGCCAGCAGCTTACTTTCCGAGCAGTACTTC; cdr3_aa: CASSLLSEQYF
d_call: .; v_call: TRBV11-2; j_call: TRBJ2-3; clone_size: .; cdr3_nt: TGTGCCAGCAGCTTACGCGTTGTTTCGGCAGATACGCAGTATTTT; cdr3_aa: CASSLRVVSADTQYF
d_call: .; v_call: TRBV11-2; j_call: TRBJ2-1; clone_size: .; cdr3_nt: TGTGCCAGCAGACAGGGAGGTAATGAGCAGTTCTTC; cdr3_aa: CASRQGGNEQFF
d_call: TRBD1; v_call: TRBV20-1; j_call: TRBJ2-7; clone_size: .; cdr3_nt: TGCAGTGCTAGGGACCACAGGGGTCCGGGGTACGAGCAGTACTTC; cdr3_aa: CSARDHRGPGYEQYF
d_call: .; v_call: TRBV2; j_call: TRBJ2-5; clone_size: many; cdr3_nt: TGTGCCAGCACTAAGGAGTACAAAGAGACCCAGTACTTC; cdr3_aa: CASTKEYKETQYF
d_call: TRBD2; v_call: TRBV11-3; j_call: TRBJ2-1; clone_size: many; cdr3_nt: TGTGCCAGCAGCTTTAGACTAGCGGGAAGCAATGAGCAGTTCTTC; cdr3_aa: CASSFRLAGSNEQFF
d_call: .; v_call: TRBV29-1; j_call: TRBJ2-1; clone_size: many; cdr3_nt: TGCAGCGTGACTATCTTCCCTTCGGTGGACCATCCCCCTCATGAGCAGTTCTTC; cdr3_aa: CSVTIFPSVDHPPHEQFF
d_call: .; v_call: TRBV7-2; j_call: TRBJ1-2; clone_size: many; cdr3_nt: TGTGCCAGCAGCTTCGACAGAATCTATGGCTACACCTTC; cdr3_aa: CASSFDRIYGYTF
d_call: .; v_call: TRBV27; j_call: TRBJ1-2; clone_size: few; cdr3_nt: TGTGCCAGCAGTTTGGCCTCGCAGGGAGCCTATGGCTACACCTTC; cdr3_aa: CASSLASQGAYGYTF
d_call: TRBD2; v_call: TRBV5-1; j_call: TRBJ2-2; clone_size: many; cdr3_nt: TGCGCCAGCAGCTTGGCCCCGTGGAGCGGGGCCAAGAACACCGGGGAGCTGTTTTTT; cdr3_aa: CASSLAPWSGAKNTGELFF
d_call: .; v_call: TRBV5-1; j_call: TRBJ2-7; clone_size: many; cdr3_nt: TGCGCCAGCAGCTTGGTCTACGGGCCCACCTACGAGCAGTACTTC; cdr3_aa: CASSLVYGPTYEQYF
d_call: TRBD1; v_call: TRBV7-9; j_call: TRBJ1-1; clone_size: .; cdr3_nt: TGTGCCAGCAGCGACAGGGGACGATCAGCTGGCGACACTGAAGCTTTCTTT; cdr3_aa: CASSDRGRSAGDTEAFF
d_call: .; v_call: TRBV5-5; j_call: TRBJ1-2; clone_size: .; cdr3_nt: TGTGCCAGCAGCTACCCTATAGGCTCCTATGGCTACACCTTC; cdr3_aa: CASSYPIGSYGYTF
d_call: .; v_call: TRBV24-1; j_call: TRBJ1-2; clone_size: .; cdr3_nt: TGTGCCACCAGTGATCCGACGGCGCACTATGGCTACACCTTC; cdr3_aa: CATSDPTAHYGYTF
d_call: .; v_call: TRBV5-1; j_call: TRBJ1-2; clone_size: .; cdr3_nt: TGCGCCAGCAGCTTCGGGATGGACTATGGCTACACCTTC; cdr3_aa: CASSFGMDYGYTF
d_call: TRBD1; v_call: TRBV20-1; j_call: TRBJ1-2; clone_size: many; cdr3_nt: TGCAGTGCTAGAGTGACCCAGGGGGCTACGGATGGCTACACCTTC; cdr3_aa: CSARVTQGATDGYTF
d_call: .; v_call: TRBV20-1; j_call: TRBJ2-7; clone_size: many; cdr3_nt: TGCAGTGCTAGAGATCTAAGAGGCCACGAGCAGTACTTC; cdr3_aa: CSARDLRGHEQYF
d_call: TRBD2; v_call: TRBV7-3; j_call: TRBJ2-1; clone_size: many; cdr3_nt: TGTGCCAGCAGCTTAACGTCTAGCGGGGGAGGCTATGAGCAGTTCTTC; cdr3_aa: CASSLTSSGGGYEQFF